The source of this TCR beta chain is a study of blood T cell repertoires in COVID-19. The junction had 11 bases not matched to a gene; V was cut back by 0 bases and J by 7 bases. CDR3 length equals 17 residues. Germline loops: CDR1 LNHNV, CDR2 YYDKDF (reference sequence). Profiling relied on immunoSEQ multiplex PCR, and the TCRdb table lists in-frame clones only, not all of them. Here the sample spans about 250,000 clones, 75% to 90% being singletons. This clone has a handful of counts. V and J are TRBV15 and TRBJ2-2, with 7 bases fitting TRBD2. The receptor's source is a woman between 18 and 29 years old who had recovered from COVID-19. What was sequenced was PBMCs or T cells enriched from blood (not recorded which). The CDR3 region is CATSRDLRGGPGGELFF. The CDR3 bases are TGTGCCACCAGCAGAGATCTGCGCGGGGGTCCCGGCGGGGAGCTGTTTTTT.